The T cell receptor beta chain under discussion was sequenced for a study of shared clonotypes between healthy human individuals. Across the study: A couple of women and a few men aged 18 to 49 served as donors.

Clones were read by immunoSEQ multiplex PCR, and TCRdb kept only the in-frame ones, dropping some. The profile shows 750,000 to 1,000,000 clones, about 91% of them singletons. Naive CD8 cells lacked CD45RO, underwent positive selection for CCR7 and left out terminally differentiated effector memory CD45RA+ cells. There were no recent acute infections or vaccinations among the donors, who were healthy HIV-negative adults. Germline assignment: CDR1 SEHNR and CDR2 FQNEAQ (reference sequence). This CDR3 spans 14 amino acids. The V and J ends lost 5 bases and 0 bases respectively, with 10 bases between them.

The chain joins TRBV7-9 to TRBJ2-5, with D perhaps TRBD1 or TRBD2 (5 bases each). Sequenced: naive CD8+ T cells sorted from blood. The source of this sequence is a man between 25 and 39 years old in good health. CDR3 residues: CASSRRDDQETQYF. The DNA for the CDR3 is TGTGCCAGCAGCCGCCGGGACGACCAAGAGACCCAGTACTTC.